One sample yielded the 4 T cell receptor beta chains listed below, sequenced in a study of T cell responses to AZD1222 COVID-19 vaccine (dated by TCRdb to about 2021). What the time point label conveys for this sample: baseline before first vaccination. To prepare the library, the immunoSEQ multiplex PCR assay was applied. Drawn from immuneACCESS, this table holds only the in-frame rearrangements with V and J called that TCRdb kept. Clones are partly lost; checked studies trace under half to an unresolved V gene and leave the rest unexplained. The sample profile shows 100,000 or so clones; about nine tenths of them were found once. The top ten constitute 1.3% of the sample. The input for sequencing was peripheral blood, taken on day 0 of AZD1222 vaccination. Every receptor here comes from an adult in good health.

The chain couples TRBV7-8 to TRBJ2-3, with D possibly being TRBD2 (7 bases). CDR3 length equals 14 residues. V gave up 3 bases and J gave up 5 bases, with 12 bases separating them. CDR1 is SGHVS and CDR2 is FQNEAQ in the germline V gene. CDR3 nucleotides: TGTGCCAGCAGCTTGGGGGGGGCTAGAGATACGCAGTATTTT. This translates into CASSLGGARDTQYF.

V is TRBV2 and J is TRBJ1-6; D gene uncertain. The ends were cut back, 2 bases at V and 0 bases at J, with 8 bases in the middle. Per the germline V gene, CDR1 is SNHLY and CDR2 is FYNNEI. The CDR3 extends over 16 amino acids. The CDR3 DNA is TGTGCCAGCAGTGAATTCGCGCACTCCTATAATTCACCCCTCCACTTT. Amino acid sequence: CASSEFAHSYNSPLHF.

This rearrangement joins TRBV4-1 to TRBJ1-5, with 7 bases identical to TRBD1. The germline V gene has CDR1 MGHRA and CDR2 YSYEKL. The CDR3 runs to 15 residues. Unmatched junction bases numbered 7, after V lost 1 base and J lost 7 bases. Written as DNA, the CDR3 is TGCGCCAGCAGCCAAGGACAGGGCTTTGGGCAGCCCCAGCATTTT. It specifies CASSQGQGFGQPQHF.

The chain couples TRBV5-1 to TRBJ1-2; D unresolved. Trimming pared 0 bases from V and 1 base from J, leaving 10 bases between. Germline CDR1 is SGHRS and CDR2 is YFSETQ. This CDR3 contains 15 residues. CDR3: CASSLAGRINYGYTF. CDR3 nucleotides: TGCGCCAGCAGCTTGGCCGGCAGGATTAACTATGGCTACACCTTC.